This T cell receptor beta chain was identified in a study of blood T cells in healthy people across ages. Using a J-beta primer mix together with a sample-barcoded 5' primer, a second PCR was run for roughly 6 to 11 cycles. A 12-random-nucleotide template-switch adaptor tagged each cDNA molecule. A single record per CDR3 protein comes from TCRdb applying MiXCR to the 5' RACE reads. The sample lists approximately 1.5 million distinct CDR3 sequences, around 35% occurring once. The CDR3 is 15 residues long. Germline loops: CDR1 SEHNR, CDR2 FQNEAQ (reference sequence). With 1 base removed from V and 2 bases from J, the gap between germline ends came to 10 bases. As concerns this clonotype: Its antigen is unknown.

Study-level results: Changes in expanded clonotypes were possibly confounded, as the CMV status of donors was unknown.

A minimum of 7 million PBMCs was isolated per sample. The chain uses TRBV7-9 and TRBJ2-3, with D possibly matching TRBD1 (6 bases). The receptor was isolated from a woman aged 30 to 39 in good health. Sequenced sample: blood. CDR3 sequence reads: CASSLGRGLTDTQYF. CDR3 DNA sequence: TGTGCCAGCAGCTTAGGCAGGGGCCTCACAGATACGCAGTATTTT.